This T cell receptor beta chain came from a study of type 1 regulatory T cells. From the reads, TCRdb called clonotypes with MiXCR, one entry per CDR3 protein. Of about 62,000 distinct CDR3 sequences listed, 62% are singletons. In the case of this clonotype: Its antigen is not identified.

Sequenced sample: cultured non-Tr1 T cells, either the whole culture or a sorted T cell fraction (not recorded which). The clonotype was recovered from a human donor in good health.

CDR3 sequence (DNA): TGTGCCAGCAGCTTAGTACCCAACAATGAGCAGTTCTTC. This encodes CASSLVPNNEQFF. The chain uses TRBV7-6 and TRBJ2-1; D gene uncertain. The germline CDR1 and CDR2 sequences are SGHVS and FNYEAQ. This CDR3 is 13 amino acids long. V was trimmed by 1 base and J by 5 bases, leaving 6 bases between them.